These 9 T cell receptor beta chains were all obtained from the same sample, sequenced in a study of human T cells and chemical hapten exposure. TCRdb re-derived calls from the RACE reads in MiXCR, one entry per CDR3 protein. The data show 35,000 to 50,000 distinct CDR3 sequences, around 12% seen once. The time point was: pre-sensitization, week 0. The sample's treatment: therapeutic diphenylcyclopropenone sensitization with weekly scalp DPC. The sample consisted of whole blood, taken in connection with sensitization to the hapten diphenylcyclopropenone (DPC). The receptors were sampled from a woman aged 25 to 45 with alopecia areata. Some clones in this sample may be carry-over from other donors' samples.

This clonotype was found many times. This chain uses TRBV12-3 or TRBV12-4 with TRBJ1-3; 9 bases line up with TRBD1. The CDR3 is 16 amino acids. J lost 0 bases, V lost 6 bases, and 6 bases had no gene match. Here the CDR3 DNA reads TGTGCCAGCAGGAGACAGGGGGTTAGCTCTGGAAACACCATATATTTT. Protein sequence: CASRRQGVSSGNTIYF.

The chain is built from TRBV29-1 and TRBJ2-5; perhaps D is TRBD1 or TRBD2 (6 bases each). Trimming removed 3 bases from V and 5 bases from J, with 13 bases in between. Germline V CDR1 and CDR2: SQVTM, ANQGSEA. This CDR3 spans 13 amino acids. Here the CDR3 DNA reads TGCAGCGTTGAGATGACAGGAGGGGAGACCCAGTACTTC. Protein sequence: CSVEMTGGETQYF.

As for this clonotype: This may be a read error: a much more frequent sequence differs by one nucleotide. The rearrangement joins TRBV7-2 to TRBJ1-3; weak D call: TRBD1 (5 bases). The CDR3 has 16 amino acids. Looked up from germline, CDR1 is SGHTA and CDR2 is FQGNSA. Trimming took 5 bases from V and 3 from J, leaving 17 bases between them. CDR3 loop: CTSSPRGSGNGNTIYF. The CDR3 DNA reads as TGTACCAGCAGCCCAAGGGGCTCAGGGAATGGAAACACCATATATTTT.

In the case of this clonotype: The CDR3 does not close with the conserved phenylalanine or tryptophan, likely indicating a read error. This rearrangement joins TRBV7-9 to TRBJ2-1, with 9 bases that match TRBD1. CDR1 and CDR2 (germline): SEHNR, FQNEAQ (reference sequence). The CDR3 is 13 residues long. Germline trimming cut 5 bases from V and 13 bases from J; bases unmatched to any gene: 9. The CDR3 spells CASSAPGQGLQFY. As DNA, the CDR3 is TGTGCCAGCAGCGCCCCCGGACAGGGGCTACAGTTCTAC.

This chain joins TRBV29-1 and TRBJ1-1; 8 nucleotides agree with TRBD1. Trimming took 7 bases from V and 8 from J; bases not matched to a gene: 12. The germline V gene encodes CDR1 SQVTM and CDR2 ANQGSEA. This CDR3 has 13 amino acids. The CDR3 sequence: CSGSTGASTEAFF. DNA of the CDR3: TGCAGCGGCTCGACAGGGGCAAGTACCGAAGCTTTCTTT.

This clonotype was picked up many times. V and J are TRBV20-1 and TRBJ1-1, with D perhaps TRBD1 (6 bases). This CDR3 has 12 residues. V was shortened by 6 bases and J by 3 bases, with 11 bases between the two germline ends. The germline gives CDR1 DFQATT, CDR2 SNEGSKA (reference sequence). Here the CDR3 reads CSAVGGHTEAFF. DNA of the CDR3: TGCAGTGCCGTAGGGGGGCACACTGAAGCTTTCTTT.

Many counts were recorded for this clonotype. V usage is TRBV7-6 and J usage is TRBJ2-3; 7 bases fit TRBD2. The V segment lost 3 bases and the J segment 2 bases; nucleotides outside the gene matches: 8. The V gene's germline CDR1 is SGHVS and CDR2 FNYEAQ. CDR3 size: 16 residues. CDR3 sequence reads: CASSFVLGGHTDTQYF. The CDR3 DNA reads as TGTGCCAGCAGCTTTGTCTTGGGAGGGCACACAGATACGCAGTATTTT.

This clonotype occurred many times. The chain carries TRBV30 and TRBJ2-7; D may be TRBD2 (6 bases). Trimming left V 4 bases short and J 7 bases short, with 14 bases between. The CDR3 is 12 amino acids. Per germline, CDR1 GTSNPN and CDR2 SVGIG (reference sequence). CDR3 protein: CAWNRGSAEQYF. For the CDR3, the DNA is TGTGCCTGGAATCGGGGGAGCGCAGAGCAGTACTTC.

The V gene is TRBV18, the J gene TRBJ2-7; 11 bases agree with TRBD2. Germline V lookup: CDR1 KGHSH, CDR2 LQKENI. CDR3 length: 15 amino acids. V lost 6 bases, J lost 4 bases, and 8 bases stayed unmatched. The CDR3, as DNA: TGTGCCAGCTCCCCTACTAGCGGGAGTGGGTACGAGCAGTACTTC. It yields the protein CASSPTSGSGYEQYF. The whole variable domain, remainder taken from reference TRBV18 and TRBJ2-7, is NAGVMQNPRHLVRRRGQEARLRCSPMKGHSHVYWYRQLPEEGLKFMVYLQKENIIDESGMPKERFSAEFPKEGPSILRIQQVVRGDSAAYFCASSPTSGSGYEQYFGPGTRLTVT.